Following are 18 T cell receptor beta chains from one sample sequenced in a study of T-cell reconstitution after alpha-beta-depleted transplantation in children (dated by TCRdb to about 2016). The method was PCR. The data were produced on an Illumina HiSeq 2500. TCR libraries were prepared with molecular barcoding, using unique molecular identifiers to normalize TCRbeta repertoire quantification. TCRdb's own reprocessing of the public reads used fastp at Q25 and MiXCR and kept productive beta chains. For every CDR3 protein sequence, its rows merge into one entry that carries the most common genes and DNA. The sample records around 480,000 distinct CDR3 sequences, about 31% of which are singletons. The leading ten clones occupy 2% to 2.5% of the sample. The source material was PBMCs from the stem cell graft donor, sampled from the stem cell graft. The source of these receptors is a human donor who donated a stem cell graft to a child with aplastic anemia.

The sample holds a few counts of this clonotype. This chain connects TRBV5-6 to TRBJ2-6; D tentatively fits TRBD1 or TRBD2 (6 bases each). The CDR3 length is 14 residues. CDR1 SGHDT and CDR2 YYEEEE come from the germline V gene. Trimming removed 6 bases from V and 4 bases from J, with 11 bases in between. CDR3: CASTGASGANVLTF. In DNA form, the CDR3 reads TGTGCCAGCACGGGGGCGTCCGGGGCCAACGTCCTGACTTTC.

This chain links TRBV7-9 with TRBJ2-2, with D perhaps TRBD1 (6 bases). This CDR3 region has 15 residues. V gave up 5 bases and J gave up 4 bases, with 14 bases separating them. Looked up from germline, CDR1 is SEHNR and CDR2 is FQNEAQ (reference sequence). CDR3 sequence: CASSPPDRPTGELFF. For the CDR3, the DNA is TGTGCCAGCAGCCCCCCGGACAGACCCACCGGGGAGCTGTTTTTT. Using reference TRBV7-9 and TRBJ2-2 for the parts outside the CDR3, the full variable domain is DTGVSQNPRHKITKRGQNVTFRCDPISEHNRLYWYRQTLGQGPEFLTYFQNEAQLEKSRLLSDRFSAERPKGSFSTLEIQRTEQGDSAMYLCASSPPDRPTGELFFGEGSRLTVL.

The V gene is TRBV18, the J gene TRBJ2-7; either TRBD1 or TRBD2 may fit D (5 bases each). Trimming cost V 0 bases and J 7 bases, with 16 bases left between them. The V gene's germline CDR1 is KGHSH and CDR2 LQKENI. The CDR3 covers 15 residues. The CDR3 loop is CASSPPSQRGAEQYF. For the CDR3, the DNA is TGTGCCAGCTCACCACCGTCCCAGAGAGGGGCGGAGCAGTACTTC.

There are a few counts of this clonotype. The CDR3 bases are TGTGCCAGCAGTGCTCTAGCGCTTAGCACAGATACGCAGTATTTT. Translation gives CASSALALSTDTQYF. The chain uses TRBV2 and TRBJ2-3; D perhaps matches TRBD2 (6 bases). Trimming stripped 4 bases from V and 0 bases from J, with 11 bases between. The CDR3 loop spans 15 amino acids. CDR1 is SNHLY and CDR2 is FYNNEI in the germline V gene.

The chain combines TRBV4-3 with TRBJ2-5; D gene ambiguous. The CDR3 runs to 15 residues. With 0 bases removed from V and 2 bases from J, the gap between germline ends came to 10 bases. Germline V gene sequence: CDR1 LGHNA, CDR2 YSLEER. The CDR3 loop is CASSQDLYIQETQYF. CDR3 in DNA: TGCGCCAGCAGCCAAGATCTGTACATTCAAGAGACCCAGTACTTC.

V is TRBV12-3 or TRBV12-4 and J is TRBJ1-3; the D gene is possibly TRBD1 (5 bases). Trimming left V 3 bases short and J 4 bases short, with 16 bases between. This CDR3 is 16 amino acids long. The CDR3 is CASSFAPGTQGNTIYF. The CDR3 nucleotides are TGTGCCAGCAGTTTCGCCCCCGGGACCCAAGGAAACACCATATATTTT.

This clonotype was detected a few times. The V call is TRBV3-1, the J call TRBJ2-2; D remains unclear. The ends were cut back, 0 bases at V and 9 bases at J, with 8 bases in the middle. This CDR3 region has 13 residues. Germline CDR1 LGHDT, CDR2 YNNKEL (reference sequence). The CDR3 loop is CASSQETIRELFF. DNA for the CDR3: TGTGCCAGCAGCCAAGAAACCATCCGGGAGCTGTTTTTT.

This clonotype was counted between two and nine times. The genes are TRBV20-1 and TRBJ2-1; a possible D gene is TRBD2 (5 bases). This CDR3 region has 17 residues. The germline V and J ends were trimmed by 2 bases and 9 bases, with 26 bases remaining between them. From germline, CDR1 is DFQATT and CDR2 SNEGSKA (reference sequence). The CDR3 is CSARTTRGKHPGSEQFF. CDR3 nucleotides: TGCAGTGCTAGAACGACTCGGGGAAAGCATCCGGGAAGTGAGCAGTTCTTC.

This rearrangement joins TRBV12-3 or TRBV12-4 to TRBJ2-2, with 12 bases identical to TRBD2. V dropped 4 bases and J dropped 1; count of bases not matched to a gene: 7. This CDR3 comprises 18 residues. The CDR3 protein is CASSSSSGRARNTGELFF. In DNA form, the CDR3 reads TGTGCCAGCAGTTCTTCTAGCGGGAGGGCCCGGAACACCGGGGAGCTGTTTTTT.

A few counts support this clonotype. The V call is TRBV7-3, the J call TRBJ2-7, with TRBD2 matching over 14 bases. Per the germline V gene, CDR1 is SGHTA and CDR2 is FQGTGA. The CDR3 is made up of 15 amino acids. After removal of 3 bases from V and 7 bases from J, the junction contained 5 bases not matched to a gene. For the CDR3, the DNA is TGTGCCAGCAGCTTGACTAGCGGGAGGGCCAATGAGCAGTACTTC. Its protein product is CASSLTSGRANEQYF.

To note about this clonotype: One base away lies a much larger clone, so this may be a sequencing read error. The rearrangement links TRBV19 to TRBJ2-5; D may match TRBD1 or TRBD2 (5 bases each). The V and J ends lost 5 bases and 6 bases respectively, with 22 bases between them. Germline CDR1 LNHDA, CDR2 SQIVND (reference sequence). This CDR3 has 16 amino acids. As DNA, the CDR3 is TGTGCCAGTAGTGGGACCGCTGGACTGGTAAAACAGACCCAGTACTTC. Translation gives CASSGTAGLVKQTQYF. The entire variable domain, with the rest obtained from reference TRBV19 and TRBJ2-5, is as follows: DGGITQSPKYLFRKEGQNVTLSCEQNLNHDAMYWYRQDPGQGLRLIYYSQIVNDFQKGDIAEGYSVSREKKESFPLTVTSAQKNPTAFYLCASSGTAGLVKQTQYFGPGTRLLVL.

This clonotype occurred a few times. The genes are TRBV12-3 or TRBV12-4 and TRBJ2-5, with a weak D call TRBD2 (6 bases). With 2 bases removed from V and 2 bases from J, the gap between germline ends came to 15 bases. The CDR3 length is 16 residues. CDR3 region: CASSLFLARGQETQYF. The CDR3 DNA is TGTGCCAGCAGTTTATTTCTAGCGCGAGGTCAAGAGACCCAGTACTTC.

The chain is built from TRBV7-2 and TRBJ1-3; no clear D gene. Germline-derived CDR1 and CDR2 are SGHTA and FQGNSA. V lost 0 bases and J 4 bases, leaving 7 bases between the germline ends. The CDR3 runs 14 residues. CDR3 DNA: TGTGCCAGCAGCTTAGCCCAGCGGGGAAACACCATATATTTT. Encoded protein: CASSLAQRGNTIYF.

This clonotype showed up just a few times. The rearrangement uses TRBV12-3 or TRBV12-4 and TRBJ2-1, with 8 bases that match TRBD1. V lost 6 bases to trimming and J lost 9 bases; unmatched junction nucleotides: 13. The CDR3 has 15 amino acids. The CDR3 nucleotides read TGTGCCAGCAGCTCGTCCGACAGGGGTTTAAGTGAGCAGTTCTTC. Translated: CASSSSDRGLSEQFF.

This clonotype has just a few counts. J is TRBJ2-7 and V is TRBV6-5; D assignment may be TRBD1 or TRBD2 (6 bases each). Germline values: CDR1 MNHEY, CDR2 SVGAGI. The CDR3 totals 13 residues. Trimming took 3 bases from V and 6 from J, leaving 12 bases between them. The CDR3 DNA reads TGTGCCAGCAGTTATAGGGGGGAAGCCGAGCAGTACTTC. Translated: CASSYRGEAEQYF.

This chain connects TRBV4-1 to TRBJ1-2; 12 bases map to TRBD1. Germline V gene data show CDR1 as MGHRA and CDR2 as YSYEKL. V lost 3 bases, J lost 6 bases, and 8 bases stayed unmatched. The CDR3 has 16 residues. CDR3 bases: TGCGCCAGCAGCCAGCAACCGGGACAGGGGGCCCATGGCTACACCTTC. As protein: CASSQQPGQGAHGYTF.

The gene calls are TRBV20-1 and TRBJ1-4; no clear D. Deletions cut 1 base from V and 6 bases from J, with 12 bases between. The CDR3 totals 14 residues. In germline, CDR1 is DFQATT, CDR2 SNEGSKA (reference sequence). Here the CDR3 DNA reads TGCAGTGCTAGAGCCCCCGGGGTGGATGAAAAACTGTTTTTT. It specifies CSARAPGVDEKLFF.

This clonotype appeared once. For the CDR3, the DNA is TGTGCCAGCAGCCATCCCCGGACAGGGGGTGGCTACACCTTC. This translates into CASSHPRTGGGYTF. The chain has TRBV4-2 and TRBJ1-2; TRBD1 matches at 10 bases. The CDR3 covers 14 residues. Germline V gene sequence: CDR1 LGHNA, CDR2 YNFKEQ. Trimming removed 3 bases from V and 7 bases from J; junction bases left unmatched: 5.